The 29 T cell receptor beta chains below were found in one sample sequenced in a study of blood T cells in healthy people across ages. Combining a sample-barcoded 5' primer with a J-beta primer mix, a second PCR ran for about 7 to 12 cycles. TCRdb ran MiXCR on the 5' RACE reads and lists one entry per CDR3 protein. The sample includes 650,000 to 1,000,000 distinct CDR3 sequences, under 40% of them seen just once. Sample: blood. These receptors were collected from a man between 18 and 35 years old in good health.

This clonotype was counted only a few times. V is TRBV7-2 and J is TRBJ1-2; TRBD1 might be the D (6 bases). Germline assignment: CDR1 SGHTA and CDR2 FQGNSA. The CDR3 runs 14 residues. Trimming took 1 base from V and 7 from J, leaving 13 bases between them. The CDR3 DNA follows: TGTGCCAGCAGCTTAGTCGGGGGACAACCTGGCTACACCTTC. It encodes CASSLVGGQPGYTF. The entire variable domain, with the rest obtained from reference TRBV7-2 and TRBJ1-2, is as follows: GAGVSQSPSNKVTEKGKDVELRCDPISGHTALYWYRQSLGQGLEFLIYFQGNSAPDKSGLPSDRFSAERTGGSVSTLTIQRTQQEDSAVYLCASSLVGGQPGYTFGSGTRLTVV.

This clonotype came up many times. This chain connects TRBV20-1 to TRBJ1-5; 7 bases agree with TRBD1. The CDR3 sequence is 13 residues long. Germline lookup yields CDR1 DFQATT and CDR2 SNEGSKA (reference sequence). V shed 3 bases, J shed 4 bases, and the junction held 3 bases outside the gene matches. CDR3 bases: TGCAGTGCTAGGCAGGGGGTAAATCAGCCCCAGCATTTT. Protein sequence: CSARQGVNQPQHF.

This clonotype was found a few times. This rearrangement joins TRBV5-1 to TRBJ1-6; D not resolved. Germline values: CDR1 SGHRS, CDR2 YFSETQ. Trimming took 2 bases from V and 9 from J, leaving 9 bases between them. The CDR3 covers 13 residues. CDR3: CASSLGSSSPLHF. As DNA, the CDR3 is TGCGCCAGCAGCTTAGGAAGCAGTTCACCCCTCCACTTT.

This clonotype has at least ten counts. The chain is built from TRBV9 and TRBJ2-3; D is unresolved. This CDR3 contains 13 residues. V gave up 0 bases and J gave up 0 bases, with 2 bases separating them. Germline V lookup: CDR1 SGDLS, CDR2 YYNGEE. This CDR3 is CASSVDSTDTQYF. The CDR3 coding sequence is TGTGCCAGCAGCGTAGACAGCACAGATACGCAGTATTTT.

This chain joins TRBV20-1 and TRBJ2-4, with TRBD2 matching over 12 bases. Germline CDR1 reads DFQATT; CDR2 reads SNEGSKA (reference sequence). Trimming took 0 bases from V and 3 from J; bases not matched to a gene: 6. There are 17 residues in the CDR3. The CDR3 DNA reads as TGCAGTGCTAGAGAAAGGCTAGCGGGGGGGAGCAAAAACATTCAGTACTTC. Translation: CSARERLAGGSKNIQYF.

A few counts support this clonotype. The chain couples TRBV4-1 to TRBJ1-1; 12 nucleotides line up with TRBD1. The CDR3 runs to 16 residues. Germline assignment: CDR1 MGHRA and CDR2 YSYEKL. With V trimmed by 4 bases and J by 0 bases, 3 bases remained unmatched. The CDR3 region is CASSRGTGGLNTEAFF. DNA of the CDR3: TGCGCCAGCAGCCGCGGGACAGGGGGCTTGAACACTGAAGCTTTCTTT.

This chain joins TRBV29-1 and TRBJ1-6; D possibly corresponds to TRBD1 (5 bases). Germline CDR1 SQVTM, CDR2 ANQGSEA. CDR3 size: 13 residues. The CDR3 DNA reads TGCAACGTAAAGGGAGGGGTCCATTCACCCCTCCACTTT. This sequence encodes CNVKGGVHSPLHF.

With regard to this clonotype: Given a much more abundant clone one base away, this may be a read error. The gene calls are TRBV2 and TRBJ2-1; tentative D call: TRBD2 (7 bases). The V end lost 6 bases, the J end lost 8 bases, and 23 bases lay between the germline ends. The CDR3 is made up of 16 amino acids. Germline V gene lookup returns CDR1 SNHLY and CDR2 FYNNEI. CDR3: CASRKGGVVAVDEQFF. In DNA, the CDR3 is TGTGCCAGCAGGAAGGGGGGGGTGGTAGCGGTGGATGAGCAGTTCTTC.

As regards this clonotype: One end of the junction is discordant with germline, which a read error may explain. This chain joins TRBV5-1 and TRBJ2-2, with 9 bases identical to TRBD2. Per germline, CDR1 SGHRS and CDR2 YFSETQ. The CDR3 runs to 16 residues. The CDR3 loop is CASSSASGTNIGELFF. The CDR3 coding sequence is TGCGCCAGCAGCTCCGCTAGCGGGACGAACATCGGGGAGCTGTTTTTT.

This clonotype was seen more than once but under ten times. This chain links TRBV20-1 with TRBJ1-4, with D possibly matching TRBD1 (5 bases). CDR1 DFQATT and CDR2 SNEGSKA come from the germline V gene (reference sequence). Trimming removed 7 bases at V and 2 bases at J, with 11 bases between. The CDR3 length is 13 residues. CDR3 loop: CSGKGTTNEKLFF. CDR3 bases: TGCAGTGGCAAGGGGACTACTAATGAAAAACTGTTTTTT.

There are many counts of this clonotype. The rearrangement links TRBV6-2 or TRBV6-3 to TRBJ2-7, with a tentative D call TRBD1 (6 bases). The CDR3 contains 14 residues. Germline CDR1 and CDR2: MNHEY and SVGEGT. Trimming left V 2 bases short and J 4 bases short, with 12 bases between. The CDR3 reads CASSYGQGSYEQYF. CDR3 bases: TGTGCCAGCAGTTACGGCCAGGGGAGTTACGAGCAGTACTTC.

The chain has TRBV27 and TRBJ1-2; 8 bases align to TRBD1. The trim removed 2 bases at V and 6 bases at J, leaving 5 bases unmatched. The CDR3 runs 14 residues. Looked up from germline, CDR1 is MNHEY and CDR2 is SMNVEV (reference sequence). CDR3 DNA: TGTGCCAGCAGTTTAGCGGCAGGGGGCGATGGCTACACCTTC. This codes for CASSLAAGGDGYTF.

This clonotype was counted only a few times. V gene TRBV11-2 combines with J gene TRBJ2-5, with D unresolved. CDR1 is SGHAT and CDR2 is FQNNGV in the germline V gene. The CDR3 has 19 residues. The germline V and J ends were trimmed by 3 bases and 0 bases, with 23 bases remaining between them. DNA for the CDR3: TGTGCCAGCAGCTTTAGGGCACATGGGCTGGGCTTGTACCAAGAGACCCAGTACTTC. As protein: CASSFRAHGLGLYQETQYF.

Concerning this clonotype: The junction differs from germline at one of its ends, possibly a read error. The chain's CDR3 is CASRVQGNSPPHF. The CDR3 DNA follows: TGTGCCAGCAGGGTACAGGGCAATTCACCCCCCCACTTT. This chain links TRBV6-6 with TRBJ1-6, with a tentative D call TRBD1 (6 bases). CDR1 and CDR2 (germline): MNHNY, SVGAGI (reference sequence). The CDR3 length is 13 residues.

The rearrangement joins TRBV4-3 to TRBJ2-1; D possibly corresponds to TRBD2 (5 bases). This CDR3 comprises 15 residues. Germline V CDR1 and CDR2: LGHNA, YSLEER. Trimming stripped 7 bases from V and 6 bases from J, with 19 bases between. The CDR3 spells CASNQSALEVNEQFF. The CDR3 DNA reads TGCGCCAGCAACCAGTCCGCCCTGGAGGTCAATGAGCAGTTCTTC.

The CDR3 sequence is CASSVAGGADTQYF. DNA for the CDR3: TGTGCCAGCAGCGTTGCAGGGGGCGCAGATACGCAGTATTTT. The chain combines TRBV9 with TRBJ2-3; 8 bases fit TRBD1. V shed 2 bases, J shed 4 bases, and the junction held 3 bases outside the gene matches. Germline lookup yields CDR1 SGDLS and CDR2 YYNGEE. The CDR3 is made up of 14 amino acids.

A few counts support this clonotype. The chain joins TRBV16 to TRBJ2-5; D ambiguous. Germline assignment: CDR1 KGHSY and CDR2 FQNENV. The V end lost 0 bases, the J end lost 2 bases, and 16 bases lay between the germline ends. The CDR3 is 17 residues long. Written as DNA, the CDR3 is TGTGCCAGCAGCCAATCTGGTAAAGGGCTTGGTCAAGAGACCCAGTACTTC. Protein sequence: CASSQSGKGLGQETQYF.

The chain uses TRBV6-2 or TRBV6-3 and TRBJ2-5, with D perhaps matching TRBD2 (6 bases). The CDR3 runs to 13 residues. V was clipped by 8 bases and J by 5 bases, with 15 bases between them. Germline CDR1 MNHEY, CDR2 SVGEGT. CDR3 sequence: CASAWTGRETQYF. The CDR3 bases are TGTGCCAGCGCATGGACGGGGAGGGAGACCCAGTACTTC.

V usage is TRBV5-5 and J usage is TRBJ2-3; D is uncertain. This CDR3 contains 15 residues. Trimming pared 2 bases from V and 2 bases from J, leaving 12 bases between. Germline V gene sequence: CDR1 SGHKS, CDR2 YYEKEE (reference sequence). CDR3 protein: CASSLPGWDTDTQYF. Written as DNA, the CDR3 is TGTGCCAGCAGCTTACCGGGTTGGGACACAGATACGCAGTATTTT.

The chain links TRBV7-2 to TRBJ2-3, with a weak D call TRBD2 (6 bases). Germline CDR1 SGHTA, CDR2 FQGNSA. The CDR3 spans 14 residues. V was cut by 5 bases and J by 6 bases, with 15 bases left in between. DNA for the CDR3: TGTGCCAGCAGCACCCGACTAGGTCATGATACGCAGTATTTT. Its protein is CASSTRLGHDTQYF.

The table lists this clonotype with many counts. The chain has TRBV12-3 or TRBV12-4 and TRBJ2-1, with a possible D match to TRBD2 (6 bases). This CDR3 is built from 13 residues. V dropped 5 bases and J dropped 7 bases, with 12 bases sitting between them. DNA of the CDR3: TGTGCCAGCAGTCTCTCGGGGGTAAATGAGCAGTTCTTC. It codes for CASSLSGVNEQFF.

This chain joins TRBV7-2 and TRBJ2-1, with 8 bases lining up with TRBD2. The germline gives CDR1 SGHTA, CDR2 FQGNSA. CDR3 length equals 15 residues. J gave up 6 bases and V 4 bases, and 8 bases lay outside the gene matches. As DNA, the CDR3 is TGTGCCAGCAGCTCCTCCCCGGGGGGGTCCAATGAGCAGTTCTTC. It encodes CASSSSPGGSNEQFF.

The chain recombines TRBV14 with TRBJ1-1; the D is unclear. Trimming removed 1 base at V and 8 bases at J, with 11 bases between. The CDR3 consists of 13 residues. Germline V lookup: CDR1 SGHDN, CDR2 FVKESK. As DNA, the CDR3 is TGTGCCAGCAGCCAAGGTTCTGGGCGGGAAGCTTTCTTT. Amino acid sequence: CASSQGSGREAFF.

For this clonotype: Just one base apart from a much larger clone, this may be a read error. V and J are TRBV7-2 and TRBJ2-1; 7 bases map to TRBD2. Germline CDR1 and CDR2: SGHTA and FQGNSA. The CDR3 totals 16 residues. The CDR3 here is CASSASGTMDYNGQFF. The CDR3, as DNA: TGTGCCAGCAGCGCCTCCGGGACTATGGACTACAATGGGCAGTTCTTC.

Details on this clonotype: Relative to the germline gene, one junction end is altered; a read error may explain this. V usage is TRBV12-3 or TRBV12-4 and J usage is TRBJ2-1; D is unresolved. The CDR3 extends over 12 amino acids. The CDR3 coding sequence is TGTGCCGGCAGTTTAAGGTGGCCGCAGCAGTTCTTC. This gives the protein CAGSLRWPQQFF.

The J gene is TRBJ1-2, the V gene TRBV5-1; D is undetermined. Germline V CDR1 and CDR2: SGHRS, YFSETQ. With 3 bases removed from V and 0 bases from J, the gap between germline ends came to 9 bases. The CDR3 runs 14 residues. The CDR3 DNA follows: TGCGCCAGCAGCTCGGAGACCGCTAACTATGGCTACACCTTC. It encodes CASSSETANYGYTF.

The gene calls are TRBV7-9 and TRBJ1-1; tentatively, D is TRBD1 (5 bases). CDR1 SEHNR and CDR2 FQNEAQ come from the germline V gene (reference sequence). This CDR3 has 12 amino acids. V lost 7 bases and J 6 bases, leaving 12 bases between the germline ends. CDR3 in amino acids: CASNWTNPEAFF. For the CDR3, the DNA is TGTGCCAGCAACTGGACAAACCCTGAAGCTTTCTTT.

V gene TRBV12-3 or TRBV12-4 combines with J gene TRBJ1-6; no clear D gene. The CDR3 is 13 residues long. V lost 5 bases to trimming and J lost 1 base, with 3 bases between them. DNA for the CDR3: TGTGCCAGCAGTGGGTCCTATAATTCACCCCTCCACTTT. This gives the protein CASSGSYNSPLHF.

The chain employs TRBV27 and TRBJ2-3; 9 bases match TRBD2. CDR3 length: 16 amino acids. J was trimmed by 2 bases and V by 1 base; bases with no gene match: 4. Per the germline V gene, CDR1 is MNHEY and CDR2 is SMNVEV (reference sequence). CDR3 protein: CASSLWASGITDTQYF. CDR3 in DNA: TGTGCCAGCAGTTTATGGGCTAGCGGGATCACAGATACGCAGTATTTT.